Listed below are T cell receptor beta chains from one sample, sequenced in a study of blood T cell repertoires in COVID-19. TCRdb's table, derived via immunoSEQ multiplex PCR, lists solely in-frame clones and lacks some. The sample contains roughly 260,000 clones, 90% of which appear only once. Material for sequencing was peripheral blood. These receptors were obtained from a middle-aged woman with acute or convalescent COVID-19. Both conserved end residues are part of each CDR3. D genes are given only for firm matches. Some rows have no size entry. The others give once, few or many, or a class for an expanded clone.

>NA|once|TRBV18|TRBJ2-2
TGTGCCAGCTCATCCTCTTCGAGATTCACCGGGGAGCTGTTTTTT
CASSSSSRFTGELFF
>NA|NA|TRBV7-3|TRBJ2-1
TGTGCCAGCAGTTCTCGGACAACTTCCTACAATGAGCAGTTCTTC
CASSSRTTSYNEQFF
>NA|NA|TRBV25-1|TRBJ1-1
TGTGCCAGCAGTGGGCCCGGGTCGAACACTGAAGCTTTCTTT
CASSGPGSNTEAFF
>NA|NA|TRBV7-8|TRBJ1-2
TGTGCCAGCAGCCCCGCCAGCCCGTCGGGCTATGGCTACACCTTC
CASSPASPSGYGYTF
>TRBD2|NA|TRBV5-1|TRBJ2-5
TGCGCCAGCAGCTTGACTAGCGGGGGGGCGGAGACCCAGTACTTC
CASSLTSGGAETQYF
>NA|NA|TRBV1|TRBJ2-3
TGCACCAGCAGCCAACGGCAGCGGGGGGCAGATACGCAGTATTTT
CTSSQRQRGADTQYF
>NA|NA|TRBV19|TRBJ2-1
TGTGCCAGTAACGAGGGCGGGGGCCTTTACAATGAGCAGTTCTTC
CASNEGGGLYNEQFF
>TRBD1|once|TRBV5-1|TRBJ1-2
TGCGCCAGCAGCTGGGGACAGGGTTCTTATGGCTACACCTTC
CASSWGQGSYGYTF
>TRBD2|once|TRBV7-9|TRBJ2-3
TGTGCCAGCACCGCGACTAGCGGACGCTTAGATACGCAGTATTTT
CASTATSGRLDTQYF
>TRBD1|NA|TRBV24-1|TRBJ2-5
TGTGCCACGTCCGCCCGGGACAGTTTAGTCCAAGAGACCCAGTACTTC
CATSARDSLVQETQYF
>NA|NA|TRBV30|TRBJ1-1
TGTGCCTGGAGTGTACTTGGGAACACTGAAGCTTTCTTT
CAWSVLGNTEAFF
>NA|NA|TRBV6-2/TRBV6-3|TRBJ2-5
TGTGCCAGCAGTTTCCTCACTAGCCAAGAGACCCAGTACTTC
CASSFLTSQETQYF
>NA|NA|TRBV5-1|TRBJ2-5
TGCGCCAGCAGCTGGGCCCGAATTCAAGAGACCCAGTACTTC
CASSWARIQETQYF
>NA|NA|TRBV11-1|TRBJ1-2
TGTGCCAGCAGCTTAGAATTGGGCGGCTACACCTTC
CASSLELGGYTF
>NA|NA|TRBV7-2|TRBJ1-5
TGTGCCAGCAGCCCCGGGACACCCAATCAGCCCCAGCATTTT
CASSPGTPNQPQHF
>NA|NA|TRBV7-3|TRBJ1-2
TGTGCCAGCAGCTTAAATAGCGCGGGGGGGCAGAAATCGGTCTATGGCTACACCTTC
CASSLNSAGGQKSVYGYTF
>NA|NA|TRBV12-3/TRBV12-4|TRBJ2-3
TGTGCCAGCAGTTTTCCACCGGGACACGTGCAGTATTTT
CASSFPPGHVQYF
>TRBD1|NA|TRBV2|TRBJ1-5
TGTGCCAGTACCGGGGACAGGGGGCAAGGCAATCAGCCCCAGCATTTT
CASTGDRGQGNQPQHF
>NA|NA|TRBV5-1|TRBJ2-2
TGCGCCAGCAGCTTGGACGGTTTCGGGGAGCTGTTTTTT
CASSLDGFGELFF
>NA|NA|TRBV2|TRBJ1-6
TGTGCCAGCAGTGACCCGACAGGCTTCTATAATTCACCCCTCCACTTT
CASSDPTGFYNSPLHF
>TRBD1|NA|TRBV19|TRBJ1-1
TGTGCCAGTAGAAAACAGGGGGATGGTGAAGCTTTCTTT
CASRKQGDGEAFF
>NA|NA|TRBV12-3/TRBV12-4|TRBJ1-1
TGTGCCAGCAGTTTTACGGGGACTGAAGCTTTCTTT
CASSFTGTEAFF
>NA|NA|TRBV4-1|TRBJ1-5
TGCGCCAGCAGCCTACAATTTGTATCGCCCCAGCATTTT
CASSLQFVSPQHF
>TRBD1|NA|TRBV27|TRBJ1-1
TGTGCCAGCAGTTCCCGACAGGGAGCCATGAACACTGAAGCTTTCTTT
CASSSRQGAMNTEAFF
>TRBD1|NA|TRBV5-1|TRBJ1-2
TGCGCCAGCAGCTATGCCCCGGGACAGGGATATATTTCTAACTATGGCTACACCTTC
CASSYAPGQGYISNYGYTF
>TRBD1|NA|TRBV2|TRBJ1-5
TGTGCCAGCAGACAGGGGATTCTTAATCAGCCCCAGCATTTT
CASRQGILNQPQHF
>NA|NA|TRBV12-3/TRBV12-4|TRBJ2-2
TGTGCCAGCAGCTCCATGAGTCCCGGGGAGCTGTTTTTT
CASSSMSPGELFF
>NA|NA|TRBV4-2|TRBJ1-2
TGTGCCAGCAGCCCGGCCGGGGAGGGAGGCTACACCTTC
CASSPAGEGGYTF
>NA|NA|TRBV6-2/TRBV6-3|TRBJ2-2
TGTGCCAGCAGTTGGGGACTTGCCACCGGGGAGCTGTTTTTT
CASSWGLATGELFF
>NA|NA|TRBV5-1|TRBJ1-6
TGCGCCAGCAGCCCCCGGGACACTGATAATTCACCCCTCCACTTT
CASSPRDTDNSPLHF
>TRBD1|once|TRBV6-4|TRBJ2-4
TGTGCCAGCAGTGGCCGGGGACAGGGTGTACCCCAAGTGGCCAAAAACATTCAGTACTTC
CASSGRGQGVPQVAKNIQYF
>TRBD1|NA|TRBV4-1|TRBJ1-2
TGCGCCAGCAGCCGGACAGGCAACTTGGACTATGGCTACACCTTC
CASSRTGNLDYGYTF
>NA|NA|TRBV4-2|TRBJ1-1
TGTGCCAGCAGCCATTTAGACAGGAAGAACACTGAAGCTTTCTTT
CASSHLDRKNTEAFF
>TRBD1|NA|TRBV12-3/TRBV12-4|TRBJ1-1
TGTGCCAGCAGTCCGACAGGGAGAACTGAAGCTTTCTTT
CASSPTGRTEAFF
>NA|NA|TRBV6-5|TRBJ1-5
TGTGCCAGCACCTCTCTCTGGGCCAATCAGCCCCAGCATTTT
CASTSLWANQPQHF
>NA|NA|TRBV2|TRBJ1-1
TGTGCCAGCAGCGCGGAGCAGAACACTGAAGCTTTCTTT
CASSAEQNTEAFF
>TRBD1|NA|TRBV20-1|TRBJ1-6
TGCAGTGCTACAGGGGGTTCACCCCTCCACTTT
CSATGGSPLHF
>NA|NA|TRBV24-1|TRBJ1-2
TGTGCCACCAGTGCCGGCGGTAACTATGGCTACACCTTC
CATSAGGNYGYTF
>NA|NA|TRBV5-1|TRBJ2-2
TGCGCCAGCGGAACCCAAGACGACGAGGACACCGGGGAGCTGTTTTTT
CASGTQDDEDTGELFF
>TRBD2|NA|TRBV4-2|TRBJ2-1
TGTGCCAGCAGCCAAGAAGGCGGGGGGGCATACAATGAGCAGTTCTTC
CASSQEGGGAYNEQFF
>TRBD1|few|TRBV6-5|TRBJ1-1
TGTGCCAGCAGCAGGGGGCTAGGCACTGAAGCTTTCTTT
CASSRGLGTEAFF
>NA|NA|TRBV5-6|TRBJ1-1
TGTGCCAGCAGCTTCGGGGGTGACACTGAAGCTTTCTTT
CASSFGGDTEAFF
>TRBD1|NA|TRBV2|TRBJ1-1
TGTGCCAGCAATATCCGGGACAGCTCCATGAACACTGAAGCTTTCTTT
CASNIRDSSMNTEAFF
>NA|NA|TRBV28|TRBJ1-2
TGTGCCAGCAGTTCCGGACAGAACTATGGCTACACCTTC
CASSSGQNYGYTF
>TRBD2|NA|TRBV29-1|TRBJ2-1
TGCAGCGGGGGAGCGGGGGTAACGAATGAGCAGTTCTTC
CSGGAGVTNEQFF
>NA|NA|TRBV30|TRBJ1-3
TGTGCCTGGAGTGTCACAGGGGGAAACACCATATATTTT
CAWSVTGGNTIYF
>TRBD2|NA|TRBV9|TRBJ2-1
TGTGCCAGCTCCCGGGGGGGGGACGAGCAGTTCTTC
CASSRGGDEQFF